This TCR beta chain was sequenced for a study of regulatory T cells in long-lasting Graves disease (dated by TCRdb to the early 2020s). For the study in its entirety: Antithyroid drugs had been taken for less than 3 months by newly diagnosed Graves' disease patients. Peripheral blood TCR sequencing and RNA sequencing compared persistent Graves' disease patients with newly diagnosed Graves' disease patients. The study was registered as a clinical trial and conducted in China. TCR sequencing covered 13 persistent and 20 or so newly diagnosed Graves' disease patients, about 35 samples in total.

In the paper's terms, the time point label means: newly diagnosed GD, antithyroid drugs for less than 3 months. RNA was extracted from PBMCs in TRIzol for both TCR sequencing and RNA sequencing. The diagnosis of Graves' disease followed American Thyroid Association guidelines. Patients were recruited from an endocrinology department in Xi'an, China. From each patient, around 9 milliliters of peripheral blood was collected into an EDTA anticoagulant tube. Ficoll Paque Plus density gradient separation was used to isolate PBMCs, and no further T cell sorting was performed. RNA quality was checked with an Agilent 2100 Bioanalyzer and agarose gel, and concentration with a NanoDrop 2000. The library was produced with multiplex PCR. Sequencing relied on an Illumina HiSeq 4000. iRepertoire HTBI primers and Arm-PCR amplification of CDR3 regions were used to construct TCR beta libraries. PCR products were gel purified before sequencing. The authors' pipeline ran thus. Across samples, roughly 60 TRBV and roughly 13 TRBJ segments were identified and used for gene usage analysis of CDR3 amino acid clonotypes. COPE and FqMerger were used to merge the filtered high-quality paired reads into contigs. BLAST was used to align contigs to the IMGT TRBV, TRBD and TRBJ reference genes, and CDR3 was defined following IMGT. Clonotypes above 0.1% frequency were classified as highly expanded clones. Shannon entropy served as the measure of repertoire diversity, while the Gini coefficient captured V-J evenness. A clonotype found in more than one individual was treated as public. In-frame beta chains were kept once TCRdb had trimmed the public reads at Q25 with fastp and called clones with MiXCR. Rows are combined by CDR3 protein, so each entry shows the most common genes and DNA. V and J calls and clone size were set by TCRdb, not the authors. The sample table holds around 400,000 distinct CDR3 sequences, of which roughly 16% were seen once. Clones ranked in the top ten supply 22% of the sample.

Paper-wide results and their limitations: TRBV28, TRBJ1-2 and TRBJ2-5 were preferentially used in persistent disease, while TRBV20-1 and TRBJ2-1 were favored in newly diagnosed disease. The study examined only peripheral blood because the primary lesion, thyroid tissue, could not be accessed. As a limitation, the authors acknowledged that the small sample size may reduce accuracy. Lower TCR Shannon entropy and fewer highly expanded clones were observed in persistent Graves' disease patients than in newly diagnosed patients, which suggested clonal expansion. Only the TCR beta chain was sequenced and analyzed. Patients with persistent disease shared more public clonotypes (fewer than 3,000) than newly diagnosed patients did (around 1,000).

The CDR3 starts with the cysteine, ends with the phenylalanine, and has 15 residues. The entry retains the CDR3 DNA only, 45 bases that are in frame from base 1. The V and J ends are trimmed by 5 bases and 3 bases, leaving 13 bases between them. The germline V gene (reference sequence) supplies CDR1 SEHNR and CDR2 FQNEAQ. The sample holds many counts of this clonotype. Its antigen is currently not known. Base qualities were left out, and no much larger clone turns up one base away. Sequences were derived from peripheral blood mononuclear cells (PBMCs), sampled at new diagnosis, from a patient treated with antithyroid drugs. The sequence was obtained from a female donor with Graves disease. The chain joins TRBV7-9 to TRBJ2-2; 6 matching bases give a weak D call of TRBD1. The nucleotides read TGTGCCAGCAGCCCCCAGGGGTCCCACACCGGGGAGCTGTTTTTT. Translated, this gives CASSPQGSHTGELFF.